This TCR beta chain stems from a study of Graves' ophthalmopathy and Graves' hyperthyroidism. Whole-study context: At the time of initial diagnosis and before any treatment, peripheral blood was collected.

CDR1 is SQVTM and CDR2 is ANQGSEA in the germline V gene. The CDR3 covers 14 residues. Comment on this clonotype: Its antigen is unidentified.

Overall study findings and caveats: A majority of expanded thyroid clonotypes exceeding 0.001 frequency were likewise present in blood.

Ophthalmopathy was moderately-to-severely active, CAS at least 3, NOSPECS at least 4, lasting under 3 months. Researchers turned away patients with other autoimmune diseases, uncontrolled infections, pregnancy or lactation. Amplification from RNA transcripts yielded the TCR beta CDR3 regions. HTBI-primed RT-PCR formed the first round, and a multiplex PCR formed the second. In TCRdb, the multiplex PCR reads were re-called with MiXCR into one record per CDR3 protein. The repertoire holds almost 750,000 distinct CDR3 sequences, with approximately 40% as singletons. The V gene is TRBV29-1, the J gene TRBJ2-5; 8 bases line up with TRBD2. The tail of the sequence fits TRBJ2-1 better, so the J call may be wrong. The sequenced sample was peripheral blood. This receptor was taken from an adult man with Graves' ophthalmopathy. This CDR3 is CSVEHAGGPNEQFF. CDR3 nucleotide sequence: TGCAGCGTTGAGCACGCGGGAGGCCCCAATGAGCAGTTCTTC.